This T cell receptor beta chain was retrieved from a study of OX40 agonist ivuxolimab in advanced cancers. The study's findings and limits: There were also nonresponders showing low normalized T-cell clonal expansion.

The protocol was immunoSEQ multiplex PCR, while the TCRdb copy is restricted to in-frame clones and leaves out a portion. The data contain around 76,000 clones, 87% of them singletons. Sampled blood was obtained at baseline, cycle 4 day 1, and cycle 7 day 1. The CDR3 sequence is 15 residues long. The V and J ends lost 4 bases and 2 bases respectively, with 16 bases between them. Germline values: CDR1 GTSNPN, CDR2 SVGIG (reference sequence). As for this clone: Its target is not known.

The TCR originated in an adult with an advanced solid tumor such as melanoma, head and neck, liver or kidney cancer. The genes are TRBV30 and TRBJ2-3; D is tentatively TRBD1 or TRBD2 (5 bases each). Sample: CD4+ or CD8+ T cells sorted from blood, taken in a trial of the OX40 agonist ivuxolimab. CDR3 sequence (DNA): TGTGCCTGGACCCGGGACCCGGGGCCCACAGATACGCAGTATTTT. Residues: CAWTRDPGPTDTQYF.